Following are 10 T cell receptor beta chains from one sample sequenced in a study of blood T cell repertoires in COVID-19 (dated by TCRdb to about 2020). Library method: the immunoSEQ multiplex PCR assay. TCRdb carries this immuneACCESS record with in-frame sequences only. Its versions omit some clonotypes, under half of them owing to an unresolved V gene in the studies checked, with the rest unexplained. Here the sample has approximately 70,000 clones; about 87% occur a single time. Of the sample, over 6% is held by the ten largest clones. The sequenced material came from peripheral blood. The receptors stem from a woman in her 70s with acute or convalescent COVID-19.

V and J are TRBV24-1 and TRBJ2-3, with 10 bases fitting TRBD2. The CDR3 is made up of 15 amino acids. The ends lost 5 bases at V and 2 bases at J; junction bases unmatched: 3. Germline loops: CDR1 KGHDR, CDR2 SFDVKD. This CDR3 reads CATSVLAGDTDTQYF. Here the CDR3 DNA reads TGTGCCACCAGTGTTCTAGCGGGGGACACAGATACGCAGTATTTT.

The chain has TRBV9 and TRBJ2-7; TRBD1 aligns across 9 bases. This CDR3 is 15 amino acids long. The J segment lost 4 bases and the V segment lost 3 bases, leaving 8 bases of the junction unmatched. Germline V gene lookup returns CDR1 SGDLS and CDR2 YYNGEE. The CDR3 reads CASSAGGQGQYEQYF. The CDR3 DNA reads TGTGCCAGCAGCGCCGGGGGACAGGGACAATACGAGCAGTACTTC.

The J gene is TRBJ2-3, the V gene TRBV4-1; D is unresolved. Per the germline V gene, CDR1 is MGHRA and CDR2 is YSYEKL. V lost 0 bases, J lost 6 bases, and 19 bases lay in between. CDR3 size: 17 residues. The CDR3: CASSQEDQTKTPDTQYF. The DNA of the CDR3 is TGCGCCAGCAGCCAAGAAGACCAGACAAAAACACCGGATACGCAGTATTTT.

The gene calls are TRBV7-3 and TRBJ1-6, with 7 bases lining up with TRBD1. V gave up 3 bases and J gave up 6 bases; unmatched junction bases: 2. Germline CDR1 SGHTA, CDR2 FQGTGA. The CDR3 consists of 14 residues. The CDR3 sequence: CASSFGTVNSPLHF. CDR3 DNA: TGTGCCAGCAGCTTCGGGACAGTTAATTCACCCCTCCACTTT.

The rearrangement joins TRBV7-3 to TRBJ1-6; TRBD1 matches 7 bases. The junction had 4 bases not matched to a gene; V was cut back by 4 bases and J by 7 bases. CDR3 length: 14 amino acids. Germline V lookup: CDR1 SGHTA, CDR2 FQGTGA. The CDR3 loop is CASSYRDRNSPLHF. CDR3 in DNA: TGTGCCAGCAGCTATCGGGACAGAAATTCACCCCTCCACTTT.

This clone was counted a single time. The V gene is TRBV28, the J gene TRBJ2-7; 9 bases are shared with TRBD1. The CDR3 consists of 14 residues. The ends lost 7 bases at V and 1 base at J; junction bases unmatched: 5. Germline V gene data show CDR1 as MDHEN and CDR2 as SYDVKM. CDR3 region: CASTSTGGSYEQYF. In nucleotides, the CDR3 is TGTGCCAGCACCTCGACAGGGGGGTCCTACGAGCAGTACTTC.

This rearrangement joins TRBV28 to TRBJ1-5, with 9 bases that match TRBD1. Looked up from germline, CDR1 is MDHEN and CDR2 is SYDVKM. V was clipped by 3 bases and J by 6 bases; unmatched bases: 6. CDR3 size: 15 residues. The CDR3 region is CASSFVWTGVQPQHF. In DNA form, the CDR3 reads TGTGCCAGCAGTTTCGTATGGACAGGGGTTCAGCCCCAGCATTTT. The whole variable domain, filled in from reference TRBV28 and TRBJ1-5, reads DVKVTQSSRYLVKRTGEKVFLECVQDMDHENMFWYRQDPGLGLRLIYFSYDVKMKEKGDIPEGYSVSREKKERFSLILESASTNQTSMYLCASSFVWTGVQPQHFGDGTRLSIL.

J is TRBJ2-7 and V is TRBV23-1; no definite D call. TRBV23-1 is an open reading frame whose function is uncertain. Trimming took 3 bases from V and 0 from J, leaving 9 bases between them. CDR3 length equals 14 residues. The CDR3, as DNA: TGCGCCAGCAGTCACTCTTATAGCTCCTACGAGCAGTACTTC. Translating it yields CASSHSYSSYEQYF.

This clone was seen a handful of times. The CDR3 DNA reads as TGTGCCAGCAGCAAAGCGCTCAGGAAGGTTCCGAACACAGATACGCAGTATTTT. Translated: CASSKALRKVPNTDTQYF. This sequence joins TRBV21-1 and TRBJ2-3; the DNA was not compared with TRBD1, the D call given in the table. TRBV21-1 is recorded as a pseudogene. This CDR3 contains 18 residues.

This chain uses TRBV7-9 with TRBJ1-4, with D possibly TRBD1 on 6 matching bases. Germline CDR1 and CDR2: SEHNR and FQNEAQ (reference sequence). CDR3 length equals 16 residues. V was clipped by 4 bases and J by 5 bases, with 17 bases between them. CDR3 nucleotides: TGTGCCAGCAGCTCTAACACAGGGAAACAAAATGAAAAACTGTTTTTT. This translates into CASSSNTGKQNEKLFF.